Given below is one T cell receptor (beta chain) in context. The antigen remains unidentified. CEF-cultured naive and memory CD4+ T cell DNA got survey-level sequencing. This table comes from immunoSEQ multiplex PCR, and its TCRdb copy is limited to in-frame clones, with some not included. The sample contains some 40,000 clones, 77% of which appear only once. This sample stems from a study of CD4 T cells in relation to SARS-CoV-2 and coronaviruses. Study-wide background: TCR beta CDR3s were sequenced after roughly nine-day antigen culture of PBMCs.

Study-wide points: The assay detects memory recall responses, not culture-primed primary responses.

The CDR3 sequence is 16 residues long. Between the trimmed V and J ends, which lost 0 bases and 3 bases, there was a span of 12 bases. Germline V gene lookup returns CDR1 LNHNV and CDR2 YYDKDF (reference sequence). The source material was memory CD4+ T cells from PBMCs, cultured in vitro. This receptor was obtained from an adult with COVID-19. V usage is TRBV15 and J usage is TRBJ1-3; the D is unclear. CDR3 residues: CATSREGSLFGNTIYF. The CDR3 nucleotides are TGTGCCACCAGCAGAGAGGGCAGCCTCTTTGGAAACACCATATATTTT.